This TCR beta chain was documented in a study of blood T cell repertoires in COVID-19. The wider study: The analysed material was cDNA or gDNA that came from T cells, B-cell-depleted T cells, or PBMCs.

In the authors' methods: Amplification from reference gene primers served as the basis for estimated nucleated cell counts. Produced via immunoSEQ multiplex PCR; TCRdb's table is partial and in-frame only. That table supplies the V and J calls and clone size; D and trimming were determined from the DNA. Counted here are 150,000 or so clones, around nine tenths occurring once; the ten biggest clones make up nearly 0.55%. This clone was recorded once. CDR1 is MNHEY and CDR2 is SVGAGI in the germline V gene. The CDR3 sequence is 15 residues long. The V segment lost 4 bases and the J segment 6 bases; nucleotides outside the gene matches: 11.

The sample comprised peripheral blood. The source of this sequence is a man in his forties or fifties with acute or convalescent COVID-19. The gene calls are TRBV6-5 and TRBJ1-2, with 7 nucleotides matching TRBD1. The CDR3 spells CASSSGQASRDGYTF. The CDR3 nucleotides are TGTGCCAGCAGTTCCGGACAGGCGTCGAGGGATGGCTACACCTTC.